This T cell receptor (beta chain) was sequenced during a study of cytomegalovirus exposure and HLA in healthy donors. Study-wide points: The classifier was said to identify cytomegalovirus status with high specificity and sensitivity. The dataset shows that most TCR sequences were rare, while some public TCRs occurred in many donors.

The J segment lost 1 base and the V segment lost 1 base, leaving 1 base of the junction unmatched. This CDR3 region has 15 residues. CDR1 and CDR2 from the germline V gene are SGHDT and YYEEEE. About this clone itself: The target antigen is unknown.

The protocol was immunoSEQ multiplex PCR, while the TCRdb copy is restricted to in-frame clones and leaves out a portion. The data hold 60,000 or so clones, with around 90% observed a single time. The sequence was collected from a woman aged 25 to 39 in good health and CMV-seronegative. This chain connects TRBV5-6 to TRBJ1-1; 10 nucleotides line up with TRBD1. Sequencing was done on a sample of PBMCs. The CDR3 DNA follows: TGTGCCAGCAGCTTGTGGGACAGGGGGAACACTGAAGCTTTCTTT. Its protein product is CASSLWDRGNTEAFF.